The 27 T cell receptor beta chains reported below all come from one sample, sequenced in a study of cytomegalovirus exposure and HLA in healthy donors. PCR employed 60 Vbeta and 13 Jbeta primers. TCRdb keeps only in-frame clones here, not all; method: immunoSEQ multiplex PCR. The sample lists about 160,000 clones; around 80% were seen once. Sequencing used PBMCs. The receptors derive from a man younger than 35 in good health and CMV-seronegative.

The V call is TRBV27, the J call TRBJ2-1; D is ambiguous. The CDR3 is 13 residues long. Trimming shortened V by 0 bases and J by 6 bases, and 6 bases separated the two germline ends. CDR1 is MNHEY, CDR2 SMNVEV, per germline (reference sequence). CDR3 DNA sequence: TGTGCCAGCAGTTTATCCACAATCAATGAGCAGTTCTTC. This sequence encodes CASSLSTINEQFF.

CDR3 in amino acids: CASSSRDRVEKLFF. CDR3 DNA sequence: TGTGCCAGCAGTTCCCGGGACAGAGTGGAAAAACTGTTTTTT. J is TRBJ1-4 and V is TRBV6-6, with TRBD1 matching over 7 bases. After removal of 4 bases from V and 8 bases from J, the junction contained 7 bases not matched to a gene. Germline CDR1 and CDR2: MNHNY and SVGAGI (reference sequence). This CDR3 has 14 residues.

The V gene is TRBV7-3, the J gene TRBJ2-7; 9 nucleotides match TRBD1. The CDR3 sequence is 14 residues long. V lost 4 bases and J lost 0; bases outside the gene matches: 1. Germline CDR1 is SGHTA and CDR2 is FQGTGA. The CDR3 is CASSWTGDSYEQYF. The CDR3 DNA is TGTGCCAGCAGCTGGACAGGGGACTCCTACGAGCAGTACTTC.

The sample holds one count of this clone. The CDR3 nucleotides read TGTGCCAGCAGTCCAACCTGGGGACAGGGATTCACAGATACGCAGTATTTT. Its translation: CASSPTWGQGFTDTQYF. The rearrangement uses TRBV28 and TRBJ2-3, with 9 bases matching TRBD1. Germline V gene data show CDR1 as MDHEN and CDR2 as SYDVKM. The CDR3 is 17 residues long. Trimming removed 5 bases from V and 2 bases from J; junction bases left unmatched: 11. The full variable domain, with the rest looked up from reference TRBV28 and TRBJ2-3, is DVKVTQSSRYLVKRTGEKVFLECVQDMDHENMFWYRQDPGLGLRLIYFSYDVKMKEKGDIPEGYSVSREKKERFSLILESASTNQTSMYLCASSPTWGQGFTDTQYFGPGTRLTVL.

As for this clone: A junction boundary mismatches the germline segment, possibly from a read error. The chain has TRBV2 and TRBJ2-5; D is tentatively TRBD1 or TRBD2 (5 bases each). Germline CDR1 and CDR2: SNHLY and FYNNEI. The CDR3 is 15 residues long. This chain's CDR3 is CVSSGGGLRGETQYF. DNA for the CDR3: TGTGTCAGCAGTGGGGGTGGCCTTAGGGGTGAGACCCAGTACTTC. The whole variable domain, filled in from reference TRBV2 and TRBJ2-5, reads EPEVTQTPSHQVTQMGQEVILRCVPISNHLYFYWYRQILGQKVEFLVSFYNNEISEKSEIFDDQFSVERPDGSNFTLKIRSTKLEDSAMYFCVSSGGGLRGETQYFGPGTRLLVL.

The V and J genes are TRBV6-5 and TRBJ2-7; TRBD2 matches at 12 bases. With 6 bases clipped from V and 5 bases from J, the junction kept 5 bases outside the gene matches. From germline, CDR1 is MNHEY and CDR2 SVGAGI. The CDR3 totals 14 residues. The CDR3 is CASRGTSGHHEQYF. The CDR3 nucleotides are TGTGCCAGCAGGGGGACTAGCGGGCACCACGAGCAGTACTTC.

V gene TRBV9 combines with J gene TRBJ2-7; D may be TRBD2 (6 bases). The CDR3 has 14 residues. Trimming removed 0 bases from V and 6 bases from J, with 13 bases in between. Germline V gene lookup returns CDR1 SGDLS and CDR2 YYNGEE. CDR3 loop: CASSVDGGSGEQYF. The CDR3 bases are TGTGCCAGCAGCGTAGATGGAGGGTCAGGCGAGCAGTACTTC.

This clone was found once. The CDR3 DNA reads as TGTGCCATCAGTAAGGGACTCCCCCCGTACGAGCAGTACTTC. Its translation is CAISKGLPPYEQYF. V gene TRBV10-3 combines with J gene TRBJ2-7, with TRBD2 as a possible D gene (6 bases). The V end lost 5 bases, the J end lost 4 bases, and 15 bases lay between the germline ends. The length of the CDR3 is 14 residues. The germline V gene has CDR1 ENHRY and CDR2 SYGVKD.

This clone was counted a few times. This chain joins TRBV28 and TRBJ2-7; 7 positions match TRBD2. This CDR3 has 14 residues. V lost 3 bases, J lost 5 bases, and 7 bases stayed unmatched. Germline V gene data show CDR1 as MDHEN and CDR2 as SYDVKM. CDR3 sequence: CASSFYSGYDEQYF. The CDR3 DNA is TGTGCCAGCAGTTTCTATAGCGGGTATGACGAGCAGTACTTC.

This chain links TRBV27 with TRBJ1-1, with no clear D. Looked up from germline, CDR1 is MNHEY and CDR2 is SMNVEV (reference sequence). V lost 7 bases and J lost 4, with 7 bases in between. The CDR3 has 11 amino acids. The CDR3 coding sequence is TGTGCCAGCAAAGAGGGCACTGAAGCTTTCTTT. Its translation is CASKEGTEAFF.

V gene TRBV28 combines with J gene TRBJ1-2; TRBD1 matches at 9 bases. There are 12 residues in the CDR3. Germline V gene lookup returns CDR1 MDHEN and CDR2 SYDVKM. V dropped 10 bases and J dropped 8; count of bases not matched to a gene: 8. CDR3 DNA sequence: TGTGCCATATGGACAGGGGAGGACGGCTACACCTTC. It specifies CAIWTGEDGYTF.

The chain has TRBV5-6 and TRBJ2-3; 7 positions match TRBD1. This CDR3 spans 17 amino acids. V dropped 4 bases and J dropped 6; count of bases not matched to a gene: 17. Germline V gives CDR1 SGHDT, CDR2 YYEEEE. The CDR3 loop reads CASSGDPGQRKGDTQYF. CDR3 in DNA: TGTGCCAGCAGCGGAGACCCGGGACAGAGGAAGGGGGATACGCAGTATTTT.

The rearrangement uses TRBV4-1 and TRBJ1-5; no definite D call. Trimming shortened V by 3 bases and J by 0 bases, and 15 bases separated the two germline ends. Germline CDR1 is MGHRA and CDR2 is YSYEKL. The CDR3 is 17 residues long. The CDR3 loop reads CASSQQSGPYSNQPQHF. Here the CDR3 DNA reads TGCGCCAGCAGCCAGCAGAGCGGACCCTATAGCAATCAGCCCCAGCATTTT.

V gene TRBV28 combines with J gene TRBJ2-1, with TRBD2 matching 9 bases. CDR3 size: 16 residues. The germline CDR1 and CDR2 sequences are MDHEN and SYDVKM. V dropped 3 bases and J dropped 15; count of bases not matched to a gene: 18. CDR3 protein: CASSLSPGAGGPDTFF. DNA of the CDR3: TGTGCCAGCAGTTTGTCTCCGGGGGCGGGGGGGCCCGATACGTTCTTC.

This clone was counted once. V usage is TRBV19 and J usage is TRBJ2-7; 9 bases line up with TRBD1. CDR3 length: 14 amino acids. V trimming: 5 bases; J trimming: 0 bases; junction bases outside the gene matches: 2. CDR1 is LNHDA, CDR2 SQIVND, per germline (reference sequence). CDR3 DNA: TGTGCCAGTAGTGGGACAGGGCGCTCCTACGAGCAGTACTTC. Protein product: CASSGTGRSYEQYF.

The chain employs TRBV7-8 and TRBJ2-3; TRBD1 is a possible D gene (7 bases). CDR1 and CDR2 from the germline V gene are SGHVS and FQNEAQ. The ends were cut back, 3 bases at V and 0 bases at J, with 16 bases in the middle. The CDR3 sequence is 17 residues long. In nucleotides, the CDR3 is TGTGCCAGCAGCTTTACCTCCAGGGGGGTAAGCACAGATACGCAGTATTTT. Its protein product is CASSFTSRGVSTDTQYF. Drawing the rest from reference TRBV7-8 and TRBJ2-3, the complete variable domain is GAGVSQSPRYKVAKRGQDVALRCDPISGHVSLFWYQQALGQGPEFLTYFQNEAQLDKSGLPSDRFFAERPEGSVSTLKIQRTQQEDSAVYLCASSFTSRGVSTDTQYFGPGTRLTVL.

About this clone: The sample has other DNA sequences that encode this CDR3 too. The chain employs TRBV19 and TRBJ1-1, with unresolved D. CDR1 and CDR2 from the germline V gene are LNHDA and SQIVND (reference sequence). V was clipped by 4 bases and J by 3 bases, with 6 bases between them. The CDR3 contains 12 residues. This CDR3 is CASSNRDTEAFF. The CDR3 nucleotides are TGTGCCAGTAGTAATCGGGACACTGAAGCTTTCTTT.

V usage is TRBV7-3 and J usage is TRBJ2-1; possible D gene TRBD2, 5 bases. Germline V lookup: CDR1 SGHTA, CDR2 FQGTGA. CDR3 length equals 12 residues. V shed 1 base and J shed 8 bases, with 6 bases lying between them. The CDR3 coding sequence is TGTGCCAGCAGCTTAATCGGGGATGAGCAGTTCTTC. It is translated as CASSLIGDEQFF.

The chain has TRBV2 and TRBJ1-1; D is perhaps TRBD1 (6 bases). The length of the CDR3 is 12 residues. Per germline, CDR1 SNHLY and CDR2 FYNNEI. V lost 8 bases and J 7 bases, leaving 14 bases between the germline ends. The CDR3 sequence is CASLIRGNEAFF. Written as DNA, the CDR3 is TGTGCCAGCTTAATAAGGGGGAATGAAGCTTTCTTT.

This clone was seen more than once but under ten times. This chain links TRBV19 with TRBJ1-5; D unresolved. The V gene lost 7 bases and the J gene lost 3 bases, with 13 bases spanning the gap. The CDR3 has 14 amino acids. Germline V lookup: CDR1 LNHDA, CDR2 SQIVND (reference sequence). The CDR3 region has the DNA TGTGCCAGTACGACCCCAGGTTCCAATCAGCCCCAGCATTTT. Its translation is CASTTPGSNQPQHF. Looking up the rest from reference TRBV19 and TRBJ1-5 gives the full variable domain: DGGITQSPKYLFRKEGQNVTLSCEQNLNHDAMYWYRQDPGQGLRLIYYSQIVNDFQKGDIAEGYSVSREKKESFPLTVTSAQKNPTAFYLCASTTPGSNQPQHFGDGTRLSIL.

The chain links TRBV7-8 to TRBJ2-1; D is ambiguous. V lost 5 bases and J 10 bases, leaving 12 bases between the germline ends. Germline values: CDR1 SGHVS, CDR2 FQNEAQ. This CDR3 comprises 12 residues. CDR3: CASSPPESEQFF. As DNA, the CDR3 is TGTGCCAGCAGCCCACCCGAGAGCGAGCAGTTCTTC.

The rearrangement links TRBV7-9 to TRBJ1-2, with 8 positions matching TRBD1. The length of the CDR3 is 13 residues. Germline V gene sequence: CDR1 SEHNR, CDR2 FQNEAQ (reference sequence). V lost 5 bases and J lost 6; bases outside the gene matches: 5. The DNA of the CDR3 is TGTGCCAGCAGCCCGACAGGGGATGATGGCTACACCTTC. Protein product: CASSPTGDDGYTF.

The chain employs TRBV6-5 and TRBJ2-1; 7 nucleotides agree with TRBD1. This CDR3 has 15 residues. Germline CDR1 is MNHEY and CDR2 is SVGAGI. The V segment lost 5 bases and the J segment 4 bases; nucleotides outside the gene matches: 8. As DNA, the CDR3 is TGTGCCAGCAGTCTGACAGGGTTTAAGTACAATGAGCAGTTCTTC. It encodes CASSLTGFKYNEQFF.

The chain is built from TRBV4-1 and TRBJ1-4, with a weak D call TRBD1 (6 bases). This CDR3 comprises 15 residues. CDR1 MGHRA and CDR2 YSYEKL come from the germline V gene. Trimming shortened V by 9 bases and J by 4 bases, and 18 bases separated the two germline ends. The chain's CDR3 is CASSTRDTSNEKLFF. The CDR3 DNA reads TGCGCCAGTAGTACTCGGGACACAAGTAATGAAAAACTGTTTTTT.

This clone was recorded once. The CDR3 nucleotides read TGTGCCAGCAGCACAACAGGGGGGGAGACCCAGTACTTC. Translation gives CASSTTGGETQYF. This chain joins TRBV7-7 and TRBJ2-5; 8 bases line up with TRBD1. The length of the CDR3 is 13 residues. V shed 5 bases and J 5 bases; nucleotides not matched to a gene: 4. CDR1 SSHAT and CDR2 FNYEAQ come from the germline V gene (reference sequence).

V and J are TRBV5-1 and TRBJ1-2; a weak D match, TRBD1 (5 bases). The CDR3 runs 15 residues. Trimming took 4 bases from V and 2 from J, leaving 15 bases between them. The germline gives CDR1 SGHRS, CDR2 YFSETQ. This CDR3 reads CASSAQGLFNYGYTF. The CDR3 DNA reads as TGCGCCAGCAGCGCGCAGGGTCTGTTCAACTATGGCTACACCTTC.

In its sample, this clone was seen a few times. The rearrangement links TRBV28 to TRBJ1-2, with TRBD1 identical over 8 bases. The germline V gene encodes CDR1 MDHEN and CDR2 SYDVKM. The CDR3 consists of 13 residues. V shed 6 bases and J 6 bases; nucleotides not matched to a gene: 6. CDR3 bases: TGTGCCAGCAGGACAGGGGTGGGAAATGGCTACACCTTC. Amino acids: CASRTGVGNGYTF.